The 13 T cell receptor beta chains listed next were all sequenced from one sample in a study of blood T cells in healthy people across ages. Alongside a J-beta primer mix, a sample-barcoded 5' primer served in a second PCR lasting 7 to 11 cycles. TCRdb passed the 5' RACE reads through MiXCR, listing each CDR3 protein once. The sample carries fewer than 800,000 distinct CDR3 sequences, 32% recorded once. The sequencing sample was made of blood. Every receptor here comes from a woman of 80 years or more in good health.

In regard to this clonotype: A much larger clone lies a single base off, so this may be a read error. The chain recombines TRBV5-1 with TRBJ1-6; 10 bases agree with TRBD1. This CDR3 has 15 amino acids. Germline CDR1 and CDR2: SGHRS and YFSETQ. Trimming removed 4 bases from V and 9 bases from J; junction bases left unmatched: 7. CDR3 sequence: CASSPTDRGGSPLHF. The CDR3 bases are TGCGCCAGCAGCCCCACGGACAGGGGGGGTTCACCCCTCCACTTT.

The V gene is TRBV10-3, the J gene TRBJ2-7, with 8 bases identical to TRBD2. The CDR3 contains 14 residues. Germline lookup yields CDR1 ENHRY and CDR2 SYGVKD. The ends lost 3 bases at V and 0 bases at J; junction bases unmatched: 1. CDR3 residues: CAISDGTSSYEQYF. The CDR3 DNA reads TGTGCCATCAGTGATGGGACTAGCTCCTACGAGCAGTACTTC.

This clonotype was observed many times. The chain joins TRBV20-1 to TRBJ2-7, with TRBD1 identical over 9 bases. Germline V gene data show CDR1 as DFQATT and CDR2 as SNEGSKA (reference sequence). The CDR3 consists of 14 residues. J gave up 1 base and V 6 bases, and 7 bases lay outside the gene matches. The CDR3 DNA sequence: TGCAGTGCCGGCGGACAGGGGAATTCCTACGAGCAGTACTTC. It codes for CSAGGQGNSYEQYF.

This clonotype has a count of ten or more. J is TRBJ2-7 and V is TRBV4-1; 9 bases map to TRBD1. The germline V gene encodes CDR1 MGHRA and CDR2 YSYEKL. Unmatched junction bases numbered 6, after V lost 1 base and J lost 5 bases. The CDR3 runs to 15 residues. The DNA of the CDR3 is TGCGCCAGCAGCCAAGTAGGGACAGGGTACCACGAGCAGTACTTC. Translated: CASSQVGTGYHEQYF.

This clonotype was detected only a few times. This sequence joins TRBV19 and TRBJ1-5, with 7 bases aligning to TRBD1. CDR3 size: 12 residues. V lost 8 bases, J lost 5 bases, and 3 bases stayed unmatched. Germline V gene sequence: CDR1 LNHDA, CDR2 SQIVND (reference sequence). The CDR3 here is CASDRDHQPQHF. DNA for the CDR3: TGTGCCAGTGACAGGGACCATCAGCCCCAGCATTTT.

Points on this clonotype: A read error may explain this, as a much larger clone is one base away. The J gene is TRBJ2-1, the V gene TRBV3-1; no reliable D call. Germline V gene sequence: CDR1 LGHDT, CDR2 YNNKEL (reference sequence). This CDR3 contains 13 residues. The DNA for the CDR3 is TGTGCCGGCAGCCCTTGGACCTACAATGAGCAGTTCTTC. This gives the protein CAGSPWTYNEQFF.

This clonotype was seen more than once but under ten times. The chain couples TRBV20-1 to TRBJ1-1, with no clear D. CDR1 is DFQATT and CDR2 is SNEGSKA in the germline V gene (reference sequence). V was clipped by 3 bases and J by 2 bases, with 10 bases between them. This CDR3 is built from 13 residues. Here the CDR3 DNA reads TGCAGTGCTAGCAGGAAATCCAACACTGAAGCTTTCTTT. It is translated as CSASRKSNTEAFF.

This clonotype was picked up a small number of times. The chain is built from TRBV5-6 and TRBJ2-5; D ambiguous. CDR1 is SGHDT and CDR2 is YYEEEE in the germline V gene. With 1 base removed from V and 4 bases from J, the gap between germline ends came to 5 bases. The CDR3 is made up of 12 amino acids. CDR3 protein: CASSLSTETQYF. CDR3 coding DNA: TGTGCCAGCAGCTTGAGTACAGAGACCCAGTACTTC.

The chain is built from TRBV9 and TRBJ2-2; D tentatively reads TRBD1 or TRBD2 (5 bases each). With 1 base removed from V and 3 bases from J, the gap between germline ends came to 10 bases. Germline V lookup: CDR1 SGDLS, CDR2 YYNGEE. The CDR3 is 15 amino acids. The CDR3 DNA reads as TGTGCCAGCAGCGTACGGGGCCGGGACACCGGGGAGCTGTTTTTT. This encodes CASSVRGRDTGELFF.

In its sample, this clonotype was seen once. A much larger clonotype is one base distant, so this may be a read error. The gene calls are TRBV7-2 and TRBJ2-7; D is undetermined. The CDR3 runs 13 residues. Per the germline V gene, CDR1 is SGHTA and CDR2 is FQGNSA. V lost 2 bases and J lost 7, with 12 bases in between. The CDR3: CASSLKSFGEQYF. Written as DNA, the CDR3 is TGTGCCAGCAGCTTAAAAAGCTTCGGTGAGCAGTACTTC.

This clonotype was detected many times. The chain links TRBV14 to TRBJ2-7; D is perhaps TRBD1 (5 bases). There are 14 residues in the CDR3. Germline CDR1 is SGHDN and CDR2 is FVKESK. V was clipped by 0 bases and J by 6 bases, with 12 bases between them. Written as DNA, the CDR3 is TGTGCCAGCAGCCAAGATCTGGTAGGGGTCGAGCAGTACTTC. As protein: CASSQDLVGVEQYF.

The rearrangement links TRBV2 to TRBJ1-6, with 9 bases identical to TRBD1. This CDR3 has 15 residues. After removal of 7 bases from V and 8 bases from J, the junction contained 9 bases not matched to a gene. The germline V gene has CDR1 SNHLY and CDR2 FYNNEI. CDR3 sequence: CASMAGGTGYSPLHF. The CDR3 DNA reads TGTGCCAGCATGGCCGGGGGGACAGGGTATTCACCCCTCCACTTT. Filled out from reference TRBV2 and TRBJ1-6, the complete variable domain reads EPEVTQTPSHQVTQMGQEVILRCVPISNHLYFYWYRQILGQKVEFLVSFYNNEISEKSEIFDDQFSVERPDGSNFTLKIRSTKLEDSAMYFCASMAGGTGYSPLHFGNGTRLTVT.

This clonotype was recorded a few times. The chain has TRBV29-1 and TRBJ1-5; D gene uncertain. CDR3 length: 12 residues. Between the trimmed V and J ends, which lost 4 bases and 3 bases, there was a span of 7 bases. The germline CDR1 and CDR2 sequences are SQVTM and ANQGSEA. The CDR3, as DNA: TGCAGCGTTGGGGCAGACAATCAGCCCCAGCATTTT. The encoded protein is CSVGADNQPQHF.